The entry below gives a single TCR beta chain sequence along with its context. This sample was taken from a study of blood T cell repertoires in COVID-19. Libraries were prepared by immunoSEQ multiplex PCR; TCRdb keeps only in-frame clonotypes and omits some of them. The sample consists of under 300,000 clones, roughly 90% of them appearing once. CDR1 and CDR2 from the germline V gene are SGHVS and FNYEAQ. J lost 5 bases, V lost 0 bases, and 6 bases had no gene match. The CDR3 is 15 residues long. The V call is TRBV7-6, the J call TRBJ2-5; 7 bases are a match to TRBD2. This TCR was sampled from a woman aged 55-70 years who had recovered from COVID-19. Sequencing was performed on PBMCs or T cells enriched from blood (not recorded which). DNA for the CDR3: TGTGCCAGCAGCTTAGCAGCGGGGCCACTTGAGACCCAGTACTTC. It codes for CASSLAAGPLETQYF. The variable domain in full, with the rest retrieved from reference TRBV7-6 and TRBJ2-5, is GAGVSQSPRYKVTKRGQDVALRCDPISGHVSLYWYRQALGQGPEFLTYFNYEAQQDKSGLPNDRFSAERPEGSISTLTIQRTEQRDSAMYRCASSLAAGPLETQYFGPGTRLLVL.